This TCR beta chain was captured in a study of PD-1 blockade in classical Hodgkin lymphoma. Turning to the study itself: Every 2 weeks, patients had 3 mg/kg nivolumab intravenously.

V lost 6 bases, J lost 4 bases, and 5 bases lay in between. The CDR3 totals 11 residues. The germline gives CDR1 MDHEN, CDR2 SYDVKM. Every one of the patients relapsed after autologous stem cell transplantation (brentuximab vedotin exposure was variable). Complete response, partial response or progressive disease was each patient's best response. Regarding the study as a whole: Reported findings placed baseline TCR diversity lower in newly diagnosed patients (compared with healthy donors).

On this clone itself: Antigen: not known.

TCRdb's table, derived via immunoSEQ multiplex PCR, lists solely in-frame clones and lacks some. The profile covers some 23,000 clones, with around three quarters appearing a single time and roughly 8% taken by the ten largest. This TCR came from a human donor with classical Hodgkin lymphoma. The sequencing here drew on peripheral blood mononuclear cells (PBMCs), taken before the second cycle of nivolumab. The V gene is TRBV28, the J gene TRBJ2-3, with no clear D. The CDR3 spells CASSPADTQYF. The CDR3 region has the DNA TGTGCCAGCAGCCCGGCAGATACGCAGTATTTT.